The clone carrying this T cell receptor (beta chain) was recorded a few times. Its antigen is currently unknown. These data come from a study of identical twins. General observations from the study: Abundant cord blood beta clonotypes carried fewer insertions; memory repertoires showed none. An excess of low generation probability was shown by twin-shared out-of-frame alpha sequences. Models predicted too little out-of-frame TCR alpha sharing in monozygotic twins.

TCRdb processed the 5' RACE reads anew with MiXCR; each CDR3 protein has one entry. This table holds 460,000 or so distinct CDR3 sequences, about 14% found once. This CDR3 contains 17 residues. Germline CDR1 is SGHNT and CDR2 is YENEEA. V gave up 5 bases and J gave up 1 base; unmatched junction bases: 9. These data also formed part of another study, on yellow fever vaccine responses in identical twins. Per that paper: On the reported evidence, twins' vaccine T cell responses seemed partly convergent and partly personalized.

Sequencing input: CD4+ T cells sorted from blood. The chain carries TRBV11-3 and TRBJ2-2, with TRBD1 matching 8 bases. This receptor was obtained from a woman aged 18-35 years in good health. The DNA for the CDR3 is TGTGCCAGCAGCCGGGGCCCCGGGACAGGGAACACCGGGGAGCTGTTTTTT. Translation: CASSRGPGTGNTGELFF.